The 19 T cell receptor beta chains listed next were all sequenced from one sample in a study of CD8+CD57+ T cells in acquired aplastic anemia. Those patients picked for sequencing had displayed CD8+CD57+ cell expansion on flow cytometry. Genomic DNA served as template for TCR beta VDJ and CDR3 profiling. One entry per CDR3 protein results from TCRdb running MiXCR on the reads. The repertoire includes under 200,000 distinct CDR3 sequences, roughly 50% of them detected once, and about 1.8% sits in the top ten. Sequenced: sorted CD4+, CD8+, or CD8+CD57+ T cells (not recorded which) from PBMCs. The receptors shown here come from a human donor with aplastic anemia.

Here the CDR3 DNA reads TGTGCCAGCAGCGAGCGGGAGTCATACAATGAGCAGTTCTTC. It specifies CASSERESYNEQFF. The J gene is TRBJ2-1, the V gene TRBV5-4; TRBD2 aligns across 8 bases. Germline loops: CDR1 SGHNT, CDR2 YYREEE (reference sequence). With V trimmed by 4 bases and J by 4 bases, 4 bases remained unmatched. There are 14 residues in the CDR3.

This rearrangement joins TRBV14 to TRBJ1-2; 12 bases are shared with TRBD1. Germline V gene data show CDR1 as SGHDN and CDR2 as FVKESK. Trimming cost V 2 bases and J 4 bases; bases outside gene matches: 14. The CDR3 is 19 residues long. CDR3 nucleotides: TGTGCCAGCAGCCAATTTAACGGAGGGACAGGGGGCCGTTCCTATGGCTACACCTTC. The encoded protein is CASSQFNGGTGGRSYGYTF.

This clonotype has a count of ten or more. The chain couples TRBV5-1 to TRBJ2-7, with 10 bases that match TRBD2. Losses at the gene ends were 4 bases for V and 4 bases for J; bases not matched to a gene: 5. The CDR3 has 14 residues. Germline V lookup: CDR1 SGHRS, CDR2 YFSETQ. CDR3 protein: CASSPASGSYEQYF. CDR3 bases: TGCGCCAGCAGCCCCGCTAGCGGGAGTTACGAGCAGTACTTC. Supplemented by reference TRBV5-1 and TRBJ2-7, the full variable domain reads KAGVTQTPRYLIKTRGQQVTLSCSPISGHRSVSWYQQTPGQGLQFLFEYFSETQRNKGNFPGRFSGRQFSNSRSEMNVSTLELGDSALYLCASSPASGSYEQYFGPGTRLTVT.

This clonotype has only one observation. The rearrangement joins TRBV29-1 to TRBJ2-2, with TRBD1 matching 7 bases. CDR3 length: 12 residues. CDR1 is SQVTM and CDR2 is ANQGSEA in the germline V gene. The V and J ends lost 7 bases and 5 bases, in that order; junction bases with no gene match: 4. CDR3 nucleotides: TGCAGCGGGACCAGGGGGACCGGGGAGCTGTTTTTT. Its protein product is CSGTRGTGELFF.

In its sample, this clonotype was seen many times. CDR3 residues: CASRPGRTNTGELFF. Written as DNA, the CDR3 is TGTGCCAGCAGGCCCGGGCGGACGAACACCGGGGAGCTGTTTTTT. The gene calls are TRBV27 and TRBJ2-2; D is undetermined. Looked up from germline, CDR1 is MNHEY and CDR2 is SMNVEV (reference sequence). This CDR3 has 15 residues. Trimming removed 6 bases at V and 0 bases at J, with 11 bases between.

The chain employs TRBV20-1 and TRBJ2-7; D possibly matches TRBD1 or TRBD2 (6 bases each). Between the trimmed V and J ends, which lost 6 bases and 4 bases, there was a span of 25 bases. The germline V gene has CDR1 DFQATT and CDR2 SNEGSKA (reference sequence). CDR3 length: 16 amino acids. CDR3 sequence reads: CSAAPRGAISDYEQYF. The CDR3 coding sequence is TGCAGTGCCGCTCCAAGGGGGGCAATTAGTGATTACGAGCAGTACTTC.

At least ten counts were recorded for this clonotype. J is TRBJ2-7 and V is TRBV6-1; TRBD2 matches 11 bases. The ends lost 4 bases at V and 1 base at J; junction bases unmatched: 9. The CDR3 covers 17 residues. The germline V gene encodes CDR1 MNHNS and CDR2 SASEGT. CDR3 amino acids: CASSVRLAGMRSYEQYF. The DNA for the CDR3 is TGTGCCAGCAGTGTCAGACTAGCGGGAATGAGGTCCTACGAGCAGTACTTC.

Only one count was recorded for this clonotype. The V gene is TRBV20-1, the J gene TRBJ1-5; tentatively, D is TRBD1 (5 bases). The CDR3 length is 14 residues. Germline V lookup: CDR1 DFQATT, CDR2 SNEGSKA (reference sequence). With 5 bases removed from V and 1 base from J, the gap between germline ends came to 12 bases. Here the CDR3 DNA reads TGCAGTGCTGTCAAAGGGGACAGCAATCAGCCCCAGCATTTT. Amino acids: CSAVKGDSNQPQHF.

The chain's CDR3 is CASSYAQGFSGNTIYF. The CDR3 region has the DNA TGTGCCAGCAGTTACGCACAGGGGTTCTCTGGAAACACCATATATTTT. This chain uses TRBV6-5 with TRBJ1-3; 7 bases match TRBD1. Per the germline V gene, CDR1 is MNHEY and CDR2 is SVGAGI. The CDR3 totals 16 residues. V shed 2 bases, J shed 0 bases, and the junction held 4 bases outside the gene matches.

V is TRBV20-1 and J is TRBJ1-5; no reliable D call. The CDR3 contains 13 residues. CDR1 and CDR2 from the germline V gene are DFQATT and SNEGSKA (reference sequence). Trimming cost V 0 bases and J 4 bases, with 7 bases left between them. CDR3 region: CSAREGGNQPQHF. In DNA form, the CDR3 reads TGCAGTGCTAGAGAGGGAGGAAATCAGCCCCAGCATTTT.

The J gene is TRBJ2-5, the V gene TRBV9, with D tentatively TRBD1 (6 bases). Germline V gene data show CDR1 as SGDLS and CDR2 as YYNGEE. The V end lost 3 bases, the J end lost 0 bases, and 15 bases lay between the germline ends. CDR3 length: 16 residues. The chain's CDR3 is CASSDPQGKYQETQYF. CDR3 bases: TGTGCCAGCAGCGACCCCCAGGGGAAGTACCAAGAGACCCAGTACTTC.

V usage is TRBV10-3 and J usage is TRBJ1-2; TRBD1 matches at 7 bases. The CDR3 runs 14 residues. Germline V gives CDR1 ENHRY, CDR2 SYGVKD. V gave up 0 bases and J gave up 5 bases; unmatched junction bases: 3. CDR3 DNA sequence: TGTGCCATCAGTGAGTCTGGGACAGAATATGGCTACACCTTC. It yields the protein CAISESGTEYGYTF.

This clonotype was seen a few times. The CDR3 DNA is TGTGCCACCAGCAGAGATTGGGTGGGGGCTTCCTACGAGCAGTACTTC. Its translation is CATSRDWVGASYEQYF. This chain joins TRBV15 and TRBJ2-7; tentatively, D is TRBD1 (6 bases). This CDR3 spans 16 amino acids. Trimming cost V 0 bases and J 1 base, with 13 bases left between them. In germline, CDR1 is LNHNV, CDR2 YYDKDF (reference sequence).

The chain recombines TRBV24-1 with TRBJ1-2; possible D gene TRBD1, 5 bases. The CDR3 sequence is 14 residues long. Germline CDR1 KGHDR, CDR2 SFDVKD. Deletions cut 8 bases from V and 0 bases from J, with 12 bases between. DNA for the CDR3: TGTGCCACCATCCGCGGGGGGGCTAACTATGGCTACACCTTC. It specifies CATIRGGANYGYTF.

This chain joins TRBV4-1 and TRBJ2-2; TRBD2 aligns across 12 bases. V shed 2 bases and J 0 bases; nucleotides not matched to a gene: 10. The CDR3 consists of 20 residues. Germline V CDR1 and CDR2: MGHRA, YSYEKL. CDR3 nucleotide sequence: TGCGCCAGCAGCCAACCCACTAGCGGGGGGAAGTCCGCGAACACCGGGGAGCTGTTTTTT. Translating gives CASSQPTSGGKSANTGELFF.

At least ten counts were recorded for this clonotype. V usage is TRBV7-6 and J usage is TRBJ2-7, with D perhaps matching TRBD2 (5 bases). The germline V and J ends were trimmed by 0 bases and 3 bases, with 12 bases remaining between them. This CDR3 is built from 15 residues. Germline V gives CDR1 SGHVS, CDR2 FNYEAQ. CDR3 sequence reads: CASSLAEPAVYEQYF. DNA for the CDR3: TGTGCCAGCAGCTTAGCGGAGCCAGCGGTCTACGAGCAGTACTTC.

In this sample, this clonotype turned up a few times. The chain is built from TRBV25-1 and TRBJ1-1, with D possibly matching TRBD1 (5 bases). The CDR3 has 15 residues. V shed 4 bases and J shed 1 base, with 13 bases lying between them. Germline V gives CDR1 MGHDK, CDR2 SYGVNS. The CDR3 loop is CASSAWGGGNTEAFF. The CDR3 nucleotides are TGTGCCAGCAGTGCCTGGGGCGGGGGGAACACTGAAGCTTTCTTT. Complete variable domain (other parts from reference TRBV25-1 and TRBJ1-1): EADIYQTPRYLVIGTGKKITLECSQTMGHDKMYWYQQDPGMELHLIHYSYGVNSTEKGDLSSESTVSRIRTEHFPLTLESARPSHTSQYLCASSAWGGGNTEAFFGQGTRLTVV.

This chain joins TRBV7-7 and TRBJ2-5; 8 nucleotides line up with TRBD2. Per germline, CDR1 SSHAT and CDR2 FNYEAQ (reference sequence). The ends lost 4 bases at V and 4 bases at J; junction bases unmatched: 8. CDR3 length: 15 amino acids. This CDR3 reads CASSSGWAGGETQYF. CDR3 bases: TGTGCCAGCAGCTCGGGGTGGGCGGGAGGAGAGACCCAGTACTTC. The whole variable domain, filled in from reference TRBV7-7 and TRBJ2-5, reads GAGVSQSPRYKVTKRGQDVTLRCDPISSHATLYWYQQALGQGPEFLTYFNYEAQPDKSGLPSDRFSAERPEGSISTLTIQRTEQRDSAMYRCASSSGWAGGETQYFGPGTRLLVL.

The chain carries TRBV11-3 and TRBJ2-1, with D maybe TRBD2 (5 bases). From germline, CDR1 is SGHNT and CDR2 YENEEA. The CDR3 loop spans 14 amino acids. The V end lost 2 bases, the J end lost 7 bases, and 12 bases lay between the germline ends. The CDR3 DNA sequence: TGTGCCAGCAGCTTACCGACGGGAAGAAATGAGCAGTTCTTC. It yields the protein CASSLPTGRNEQFF.